Below, one T cell receptor beta chain is given with its context. Its antigen is as yet unknown. Using immunoSEQ multiplex PCR, the repertoire was profiled, and TCRdb retains in-frame clones only, with some absent. The table includes about 2.2 million clones, about 92% detected once. Selected positively for CCR7 and CD45RO-negative, naive CD8 cells excluded terminally differentiated effector memory CD45RA+ cells. The germline V gene has CDR1 MDHEN and CDR2 SYDVKM. Trimming stripped 4 bases from V and 8 bases from J, with 17 bases between. CDR3 length: 15 residues. This sample is part of a study of shared clonotypes between healthy human individuals. Study-wide background: The study drew on two women and a few men aged 18 to 49 as donors. Overall study findings and caveats: Sample collection involved blood only; tissue repertoires are likely different. In several donors, around 4.5% of naive CD4 clonotypes appeared in common. Among donors, sharing of clonotypes was expected to be affected by sequencing depth.

What was sequenced was naive CD8+ T cells from PBMCs. The origin of this receptor is a man between 18 and 29 years old in good health. Some clones in this sample may be carry-over from other donors' samples. V is TRBV28 and J is TRBJ2-2; D is unresolved. The CDR3 loop reads CASSSRALLVGELFF. The CDR3 DNA sequence: TGTGCCAGCAGTTCAAGGGCCCTTCTAGTGGGGGAGCTGTTTTTT.